The 10 T cell receptor beta chains below all came from one sample that was sequenced in a study of T-cell memory formation after mild COVID-19. Using its own MiXCR run on the 5' RACE reads, TCRdb lists one record per CDR3 protein. The table lists over 14,000 distinct CDR3 sequences, roughly a fifth of them singletons. Sequenced input: PBMCs or a T cell subset sorted from them (not recorded which). Source of these receptors: an adult woman who had mild COVID-19 (a few samples of this study predate the infection). Cell type and time point are not known.

In its sample, this clonotype was seen many times. The chain employs TRBV9 and TRBJ2-1; D may be TRBD1 (6 bases). Trimming left V 4 bases short and J 0 bases short, with 23 bases between. Germline values: CDR1 SGDLS, CDR2 YYNGEE. The CDR3 length is 19 residues. DNA for the CDR3: TGTGCCAGCAGCCCCCCGGGACATGGGATTCCGAGCTCCTACAATGAGCAGTTCTTC. Its protein is CASSPPGHGIPSSYNEQFF.

The chain couples TRBV6-4 to TRBJ2-3; D perhaps matches TRBD2 (5 bases). V lost 4 bases and J 5 bases, leaving 19 bases between the germline ends. The CDR3 consists of 16 residues. Germline V gives CDR1 MRHNA, CDR2 SNTAGT. CDR3 region: CASSARGTPPEDTQYF. The CDR3 DNA reads TGTGCCAGCAGTGCTCGGGGAACCCCTCCCGAAGATACGCAGTATTTT.

This clonotype came up many times. The chain carries TRBV5-1 and TRBJ2-1, with D possibly being TRBD2 (6 bases). V was cut by 2 bases and J by 0 bases, with 12 bases left in between. The germline CDR1 and CDR2 sequences are SGHRS and YFSETQ. The CDR3 runs 16 residues. CDR3 nucleotides: TGCGCCAGCAGCTTAGTCCAGCGGGTCTCCTACAATGAGCAGTTCTTC. Protein: CASSLVQRVSYNEQFF.

This clonotype has a count of ten or more. The chain links TRBV24-1 to TRBJ2-7, with D perhaps assigned TRBD1 or TRBD2 (5 bases each). The V end was cut by 3 bases, the J end by 2 bases, with 13 bases between. The CDR3 extends over 15 amino acids. The germline gives CDR1 KGHDR, CDR2 SFDVKD. The CDR3 protein is CATSDGGLGTYEQYF. The CDR3 DNA is TGTGCCACCAGTGATGGGGGATTAGGAACCTACGAGCAGTACTTC.

This clonotype was counted many times. The genes are TRBV25-1 and TRBJ2-7; 7 bases are a match to TRBD1. This CDR3 is 16 amino acids long. V shed 4 bases, J shed 0 bases, and the junction held 9 bases outside the gene matches. Germline CDR1 is MGHDK and CDR2 is SYGVNS. CDR3 bases: TGTGCCAGCAGTGGATTTACATGGGACAGCTCCTACGAGCAGTACTTC. Translated, it gives CASSGFTWDSSYEQYF.

This clonotype has at least ten counts. This sequence joins TRBV4-2 and TRBJ2-3; TRBD2 might be the D (5 bases). Per germline, CDR1 LGHNA and CDR2 YNFKEQ. Trimming left V 1 base short and J 4 bases short, with 12 bases between. This CDR3 has 15 residues. The CDR3 here is CASSQVRGLPDTQYF. The CDR3 nucleotides read TGTGCCAGCAGCCAAGTCCGGGGTCTACCAGATACGCAGTATTTT.

This clonotype was observed at least ten times. The chain is built from TRBV7-2 and TRBJ2-3; no firm D call. This CDR3 comprises 13 residues. CDR1 is SGHTA, CDR2 FQGNSA, per germline. V shed 8 bases and J shed 0 bases, with 9 bases lying between them. The CDR3 loop is CASLPPSTDTQYF. CDR3 nucleotides: TGTGCCAGCCTTCCCCCCAGCACAGATACGCAGTATTTT.

This clonotype was seen repeatedly, ten times or more. V usage is TRBV7-9 and J usage is TRBJ2-7; D is undetermined. The germline gives CDR1 SEHNR, CDR2 FQNEAQ (reference sequence). This CDR3 region has 15 residues. V gave up 2 bases and J gave up 4 bases, with 15 bases separating them. The DNA for the CDR3 is TGTGCCAGCAGCTTAAATGTAGTCGGTGGGTACGAGCAGTACTTC. It translates to CASSLNVVGGYEQYF.

The table lists this clonotype with many counts. The chain is built from TRBV6-5 and TRBJ2-3; D gene uncertain. CDR3 length: 14 amino acids. Per germline, CDR1 MNHEY and CDR2 SVGAGI. Trimming removed 2 bases from V and 2 bases from J, with 8 bases in between. The CDR3 sequence is CASSYLKDTDTQYF. CDR3 coding DNA: TGTGCCAGCAGTTACCTAAAAGACACAGATACGCAGTATTTT.

This clonotype was seen repeatedly, ten times or more. This chain joins TRBV3-1 and TRBJ2-7; TRBD1 might be the D (5 bases). The length of the CDR3 is 12 residues. Germline V gene lookup returns CDR1 LGHDT and CDR2 YNNKEL (reference sequence). Trimming stripped 4 bases from V and 4 bases from J, with 8 bases between. The CDR3 spells CASSRTRYEQYF. DNA of the CDR3: TGTGCCAGCAGCCGGACAAGATACGAGCAGTACTTC.